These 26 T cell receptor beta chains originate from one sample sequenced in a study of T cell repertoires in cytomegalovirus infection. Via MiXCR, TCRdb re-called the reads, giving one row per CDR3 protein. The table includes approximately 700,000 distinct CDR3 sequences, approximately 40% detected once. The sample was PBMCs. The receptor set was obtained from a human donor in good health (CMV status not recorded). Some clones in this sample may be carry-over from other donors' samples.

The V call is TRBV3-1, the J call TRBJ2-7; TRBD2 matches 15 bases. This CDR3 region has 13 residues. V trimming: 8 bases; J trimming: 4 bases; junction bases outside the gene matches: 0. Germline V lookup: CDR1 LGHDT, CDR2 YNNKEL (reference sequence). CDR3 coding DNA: TGTGCCAGCGGACTAGCGGGGGGGTACGAGCAGTACTTC. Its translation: CASGLAGGYEQYF.

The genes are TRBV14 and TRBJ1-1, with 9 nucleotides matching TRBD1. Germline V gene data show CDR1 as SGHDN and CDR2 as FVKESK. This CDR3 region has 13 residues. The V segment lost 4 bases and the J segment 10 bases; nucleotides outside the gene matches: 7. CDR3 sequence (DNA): TGTGCCAGCAGCCGTAGACAGGGGGACGGAGCTTTCTTT. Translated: CASSRRQGDGAFF.

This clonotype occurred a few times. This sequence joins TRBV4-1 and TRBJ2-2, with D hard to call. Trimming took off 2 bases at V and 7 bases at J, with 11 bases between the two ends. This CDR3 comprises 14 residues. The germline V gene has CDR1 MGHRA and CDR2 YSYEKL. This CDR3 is CASSQTSDVGELFF. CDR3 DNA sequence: TGCGCCAGCAGCCAAACATCGGATGTCGGGGAGCTGTTTTTT.

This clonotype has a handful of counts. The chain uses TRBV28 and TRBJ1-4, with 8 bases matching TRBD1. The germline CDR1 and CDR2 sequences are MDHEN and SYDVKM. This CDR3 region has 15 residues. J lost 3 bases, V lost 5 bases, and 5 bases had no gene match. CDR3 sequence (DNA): TGTGCCAGCAGTCCCCGACAGGGGCCTAATGAAAAACTGTTTTTT. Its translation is CASSPRQGPNEKLFF.

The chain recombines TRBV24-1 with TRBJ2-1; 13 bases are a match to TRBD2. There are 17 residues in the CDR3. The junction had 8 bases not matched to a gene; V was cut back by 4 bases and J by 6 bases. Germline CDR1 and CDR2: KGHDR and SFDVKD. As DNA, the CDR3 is TGTGCCACCAGTGACCGGACTAGCGGGAGTATAGGCAATGAGCAGTTCTTC. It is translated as CATSDRTSGSIGNEQFF.

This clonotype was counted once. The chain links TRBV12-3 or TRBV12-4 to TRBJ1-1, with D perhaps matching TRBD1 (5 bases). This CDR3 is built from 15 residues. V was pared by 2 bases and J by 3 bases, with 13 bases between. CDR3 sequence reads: CASSLNSGRHTEAFF. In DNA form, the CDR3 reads TGTGCCAGCAGTTTAAATTCAGGGCGGCACACTGAAGCTTTCTTT.

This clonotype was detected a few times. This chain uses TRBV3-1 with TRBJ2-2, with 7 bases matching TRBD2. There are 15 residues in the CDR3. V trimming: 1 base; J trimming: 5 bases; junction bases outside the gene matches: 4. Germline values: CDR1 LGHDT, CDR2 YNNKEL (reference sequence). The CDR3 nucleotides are TGTGCCAGCAGCCAAGGGACTAGGGTTACCGGGGAGCTGTTTTTT. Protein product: CASSQGTRVTGELFF.

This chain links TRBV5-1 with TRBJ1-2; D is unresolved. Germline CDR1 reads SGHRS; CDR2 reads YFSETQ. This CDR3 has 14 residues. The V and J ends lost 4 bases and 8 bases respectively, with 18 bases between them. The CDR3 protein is CASSLTFGENGYTF. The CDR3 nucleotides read TGCGCCAGCAGCCTAACTTTCGGGGAAAACGGCTACACCTTC.

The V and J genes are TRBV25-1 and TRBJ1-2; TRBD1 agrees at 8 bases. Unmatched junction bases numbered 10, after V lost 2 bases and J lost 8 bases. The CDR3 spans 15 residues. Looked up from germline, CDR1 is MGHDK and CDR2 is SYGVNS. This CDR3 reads CASSERGQGESGYTF. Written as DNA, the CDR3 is TGTGCCAGCAGTGAACGCGGACAGGGTGAAAGCGGCTACACCTTC.

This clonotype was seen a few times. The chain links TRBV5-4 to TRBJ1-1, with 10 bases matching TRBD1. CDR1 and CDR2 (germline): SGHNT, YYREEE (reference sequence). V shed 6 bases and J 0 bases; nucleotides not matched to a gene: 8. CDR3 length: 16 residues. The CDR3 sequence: CASNLPGQGMNTEAFF. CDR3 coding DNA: TGTGCCAGCAACTTACCGGGACAGGGGATGAACACTGAAGCTTTCTTT.

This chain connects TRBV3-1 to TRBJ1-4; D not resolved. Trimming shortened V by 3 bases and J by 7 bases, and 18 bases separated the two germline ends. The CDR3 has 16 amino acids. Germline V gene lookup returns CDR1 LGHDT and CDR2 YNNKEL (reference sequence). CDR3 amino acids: CASSHPMRGRGEKLFF. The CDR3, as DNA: TGTGCCAGCAGCCACCCCATGCGGGGTAGAGGTGAAAAACTGTTTTTT.

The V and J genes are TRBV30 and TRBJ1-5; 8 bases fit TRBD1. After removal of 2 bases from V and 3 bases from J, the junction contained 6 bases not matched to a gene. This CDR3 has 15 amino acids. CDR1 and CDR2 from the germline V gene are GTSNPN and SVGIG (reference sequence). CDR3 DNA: TGTGCCTGGAGTCATGGGACAGGAAACAATCAGCCCCAGCATTTT. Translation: CAWSHGTGNNQPQHF.

The CDR3 spells CASSQLAGDYNEQFF. For the CDR3, the DNA is TGTGCCAGCAGCCAGTTAGCAGGGGACTACAATGAGCAGTTCTTC. This chain joins TRBV25-1 and TRBJ2-1; maybe TRBD1 (6 bases). The CDR3 spans 15 residues. Germline CDR1 and CDR2: MGHDK and SYGVNS. Trimming stripped 6 bases from V and 3 bases from J, with 15 bases between.

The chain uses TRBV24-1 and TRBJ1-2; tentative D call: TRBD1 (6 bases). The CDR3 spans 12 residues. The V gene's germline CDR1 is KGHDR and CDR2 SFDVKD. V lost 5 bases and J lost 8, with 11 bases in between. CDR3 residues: CATSGQAGGYTF. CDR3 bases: TGTGCCACCAGTGGACAGGCGGGGGGCTACACCTTC.

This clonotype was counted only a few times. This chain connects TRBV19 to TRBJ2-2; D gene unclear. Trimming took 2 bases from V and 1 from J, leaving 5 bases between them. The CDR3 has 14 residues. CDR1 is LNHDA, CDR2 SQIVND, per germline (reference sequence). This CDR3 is CASSIRLNTGELFF. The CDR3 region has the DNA TGTGCCAGTAGTATACGCCTGAACACCGGGGAGCTGTTTTTT. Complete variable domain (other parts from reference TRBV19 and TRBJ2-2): DGGITQSPKYLFRKEGQNVTLSCEQNLNHDAMYWYRQDPGQGLRLIYYSQIVNDFQKGDIAEGYSVSREKKESFPLTVTSAQKNPTAFYLCASSIRLNTGELFFGEGSRLTVL.

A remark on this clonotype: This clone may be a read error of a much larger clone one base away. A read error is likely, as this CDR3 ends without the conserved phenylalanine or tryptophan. CDR3 DNA sequence: TGTGCCAGCAGCGTAGGCCACAGAGAGACCCAGTACTTA. Protein: CASSVGHRETQYL. The chain employs TRBV7-2 and TRBJ2-5, with unresolved D. The CDR3 loop spans 13 amino acids. CDR1 and CDR2 (germline): SGHTA, FQGNSA. The ends were cut back, 5 bases at V and 4 bases at J, with 11 bases in the middle.

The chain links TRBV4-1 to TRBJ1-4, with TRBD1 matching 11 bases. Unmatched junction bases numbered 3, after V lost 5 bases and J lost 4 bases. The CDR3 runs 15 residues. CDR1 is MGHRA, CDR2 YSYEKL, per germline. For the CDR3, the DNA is TGCGCCAGCAGCTGGGGGACAGGGGGTAATGAAAAACTGTTTTTT. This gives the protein CASSWGTGGNEKLFF.

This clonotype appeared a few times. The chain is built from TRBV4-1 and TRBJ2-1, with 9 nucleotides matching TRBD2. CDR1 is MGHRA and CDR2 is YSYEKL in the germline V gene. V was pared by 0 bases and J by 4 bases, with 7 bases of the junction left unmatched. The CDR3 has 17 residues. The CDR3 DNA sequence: TGCGCCAGCAGCCAAGAAGGTAGCGGGGGACATTACAATGAGCAGTTCTTC. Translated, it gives CASSQEGSGGHYNEQFF.

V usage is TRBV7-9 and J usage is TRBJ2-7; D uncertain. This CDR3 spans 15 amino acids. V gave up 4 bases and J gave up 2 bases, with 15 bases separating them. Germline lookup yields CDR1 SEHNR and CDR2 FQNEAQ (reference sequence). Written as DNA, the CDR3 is TGTGCCAGCAGCTCCGGTTGGGCGGATACCTACGAGCAGTACTTC. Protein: CASSSGWADTYEQYF.

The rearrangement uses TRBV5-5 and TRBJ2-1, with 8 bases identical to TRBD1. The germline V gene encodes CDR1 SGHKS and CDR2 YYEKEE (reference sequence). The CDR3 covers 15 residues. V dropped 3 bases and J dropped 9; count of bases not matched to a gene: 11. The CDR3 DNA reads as TGTGCCAGCAGCTCCGGACAGGGTAGGGTATTTGAGCAGTTCTTC. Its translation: CASSSGQGRVFEQFF.

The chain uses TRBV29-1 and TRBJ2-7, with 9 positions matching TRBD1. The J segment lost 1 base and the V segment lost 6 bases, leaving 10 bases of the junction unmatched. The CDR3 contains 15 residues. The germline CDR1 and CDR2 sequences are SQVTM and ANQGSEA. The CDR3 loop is CSVRDRTGASYEQYF. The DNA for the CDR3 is TGCAGCGTAAGAGATCGGACAGGGGCGTCCTACGAGCAGTACTTC.

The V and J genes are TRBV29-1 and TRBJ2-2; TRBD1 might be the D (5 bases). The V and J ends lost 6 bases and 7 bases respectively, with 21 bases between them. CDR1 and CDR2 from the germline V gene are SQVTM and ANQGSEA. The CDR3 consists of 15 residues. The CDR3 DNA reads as TGCAGCGTCCTATTCGGACACTCCATCGGCGGGGAGCTGTTTTTT. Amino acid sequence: CSVLFGHSIGGELFF.

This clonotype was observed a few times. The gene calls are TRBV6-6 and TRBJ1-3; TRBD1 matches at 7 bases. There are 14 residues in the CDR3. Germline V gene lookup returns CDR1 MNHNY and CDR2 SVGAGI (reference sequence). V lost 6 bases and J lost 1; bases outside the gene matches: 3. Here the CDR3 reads CASRRQGSGNTIYF. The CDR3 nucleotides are TGTGCCAGCAGGAGACAGGGTTCTGGAAACACCATATATTTT.

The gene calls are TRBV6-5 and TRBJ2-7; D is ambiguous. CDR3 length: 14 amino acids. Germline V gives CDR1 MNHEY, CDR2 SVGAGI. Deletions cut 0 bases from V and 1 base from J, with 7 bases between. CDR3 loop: CASSYSIGSYEQYF. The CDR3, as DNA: TGTGCCAGCAGTTACTCGATAGGATCCTACGAGCAGTACTTC.

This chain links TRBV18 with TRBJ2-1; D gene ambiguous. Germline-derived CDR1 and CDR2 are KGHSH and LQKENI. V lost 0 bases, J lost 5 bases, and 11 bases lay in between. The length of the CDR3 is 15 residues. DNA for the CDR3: TGTGCCAGCTCACCACCTGACCCCCAAGACAATGAGCAGTTCTTC. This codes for CASSPPDPQDNEQFF.

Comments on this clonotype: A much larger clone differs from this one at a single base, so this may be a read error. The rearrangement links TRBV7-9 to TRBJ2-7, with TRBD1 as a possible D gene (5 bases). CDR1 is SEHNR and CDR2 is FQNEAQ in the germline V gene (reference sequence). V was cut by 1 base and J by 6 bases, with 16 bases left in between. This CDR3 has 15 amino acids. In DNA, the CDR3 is TGTGCCAGCAGCTTAGACCCGGGCAGGGATCGCGAGCAGTACTTC. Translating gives CASSLDPGRDREQYF.